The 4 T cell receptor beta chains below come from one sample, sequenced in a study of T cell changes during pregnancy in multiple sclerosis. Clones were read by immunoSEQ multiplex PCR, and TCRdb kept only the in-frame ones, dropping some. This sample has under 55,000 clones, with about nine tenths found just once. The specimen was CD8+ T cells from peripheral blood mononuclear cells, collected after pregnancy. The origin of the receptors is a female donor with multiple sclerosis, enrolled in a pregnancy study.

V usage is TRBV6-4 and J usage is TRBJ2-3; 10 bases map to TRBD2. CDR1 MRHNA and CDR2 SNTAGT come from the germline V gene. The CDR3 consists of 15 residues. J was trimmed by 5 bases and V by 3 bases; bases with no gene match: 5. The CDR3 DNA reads TGTGCCAGCAGTGAAGAGCGGGGGGGCCGAGATACGCAGTATTTT. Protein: CASSEERGGRDTQYF.

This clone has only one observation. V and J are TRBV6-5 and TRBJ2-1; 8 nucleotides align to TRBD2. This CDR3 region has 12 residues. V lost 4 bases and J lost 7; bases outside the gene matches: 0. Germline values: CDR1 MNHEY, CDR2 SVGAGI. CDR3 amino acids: CASSLAGNEQFF. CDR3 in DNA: TGTGCCAGCAGTTTAGCGGGGAATGAGCAGTTCTTC.

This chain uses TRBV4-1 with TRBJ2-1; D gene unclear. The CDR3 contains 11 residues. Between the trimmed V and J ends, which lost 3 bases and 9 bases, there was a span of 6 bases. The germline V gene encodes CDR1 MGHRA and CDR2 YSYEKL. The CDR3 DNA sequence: TGCGCCAGCAGCCATAGAGGTGAGCAGTTCTTC. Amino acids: CASSHRGEQFF.

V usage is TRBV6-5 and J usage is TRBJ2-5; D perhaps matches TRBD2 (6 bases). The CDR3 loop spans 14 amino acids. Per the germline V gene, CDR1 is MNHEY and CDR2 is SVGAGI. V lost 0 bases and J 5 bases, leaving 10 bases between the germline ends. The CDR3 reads CASSYSGAGETQYF. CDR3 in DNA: TGTGCCAGCAGTTACTCGGGTGCGGGGGAGACCCAGTACTTC.